The subject of this entry is one T cell receptor (beta chain). The sample belongs to a study of blood T cell repertoires in COVID-19. This table comes from immunoSEQ multiplex PCR, and its TCRdb copy is limited to in-frame clones, with some not included. The table shows some 100,000 clones, with approximately 90% occurring only once. This CDR3 comprises 15 residues. The trim removed 6 bases at V and 2 bases at J, leaving 8 bases unmatched. The V gene's germline CDR1 is SGHVS and CDR2 FNYEAQ. The material sequenced was peripheral blood. The chain carries TRBV7-6 and TRBJ2-3; TRBD1 matches at 7 bases. This TCR derives from a man aged 60-69 years with acute or convalescent COVID-19. DNA of the CDR3: TGTGCCAGCAGGAAAATACAGGGGATCACAGATACGCAGTATTTT. This codes for CASRKIQGITDTQYF.